The 24 T cell receptor beta chains below all came from one sample that was sequenced in a study of cytomegalovirus exposure and HLA in healthy donors. Vbeta (60) and Jbeta (13) primers were used in the PCR. Some clones are missing from TCRdb's copy, which holds only in-frame ones; the method was immunoSEQ multiplex PCR. Counted here are over 70,000 clones, approximately 71% occurring once; the ten biggest clones make up more than 3%. The material sequenced was PBMCs. These TCRs come from a young man in good health and CMV-seronegative.

In this sample, this clone turned up a few times. The chain employs TRBV6-5 and TRBJ2-5, with D maybe TRBD2 (5 bases). The DNA end is a closer match to TRBJ2-7, so the J assignment may be wrong. The CDR3 is made up of 15 amino acids. Germline CDR1 is MNHEY and CDR2 is SVGAGI. The CDR3 loop is CASTFRGPGPYEQYF. Here the CDR3 DNA reads TGTGCCAGCACCTTCCGCGGGCCCGGCCCCTACGAGCAGTACTTC.

J is TRBJ1-2 and V is TRBV5-5; no definite D call. Trimming took 1 base from V and 4 from J, leaving 8 bases between them. The germline gives CDR1 SGHKS, CDR2 YYEKEE (reference sequence). This CDR3 region has 13 residues. The CDR3 protein is CASSLSRSYGYTF. In DNA, the CDR3 is TGTGCCAGCAGCTTGTCCAGGTCCTATGGCTACACCTTC. Looking up the rest from reference TRBV5-5 and TRBJ1-2 gives the full variable domain: DAGVTQSPTHLIKTRGQQVTLRCSPISGHKSVSWYQQVLGQGPQFIFQYYEKEERGRGNFPDRFSARQFPNYSSELNVNALLLGDSALYLCASSLSRSYGYTFGSGTRLTVV.

This CDR3 reads CSALQVLEQYF. The CDR3 DNA is TGCAGTGCTTTACAGGTTCTCGAGCAGTACTTC. The genes are TRBV20-1 and TRBJ2-7; a weak D match, TRBD1 (5 bases). Germline CDR1 is DFQATT and CDR2 is SNEGSKA (reference sequence). The CDR3 has 11 residues. Trimming removed 5 bases from V and 6 bases from J, with 11 bases in between.

This chain links TRBV5-6 with TRBJ2-7; D may be TRBD1 (6 bases). The CDR3 consists of 17 residues. V shed 0 bases and J shed 3 bases, with 19 bases lying between them. In germline, CDR1 is SGHDT, CDR2 YYEEEE. CDR3 sequence: CASSLASTADSYYEQYF. The CDR3, as DNA: TGTGCCAGCAGCTTGGCGAGTACTGCGGACAGTTACTACGAGCAGTACTTC.

The gene calls are TRBV9 and TRBJ1-3, with 7 nucleotides matching TRBD1. The CDR3 runs 16 residues. Germline loops: CDR1 SGDLS, CDR2 YYNGEE. With 2 bases clipped from V and 4 bases from J, the junction kept 9 bases outside the gene matches. The CDR3 DNA is TGTGCCAGCAGCGTGGGGACAGAGCTTCAAGGAAACACCATATATTTT. Its protein product is CASSVGTELQGNTIYF.

This chain links TRBV7-9 with TRBJ2-2; a weak D match, TRBD1 (6 bases). Germline CDR1 reads SEHNR; CDR2 reads FQNEAQ (reference sequence). This CDR3 contains 13 residues. Trimming left V 5 bases short and J 7 bases short, with 11 bases between. The CDR3 region is CASSPDRFGELFF. In DNA, the CDR3 is TGTGCCAGCAGCCCTGACAGGTTCGGGGAGCTGTTTTTT.

This clone was detected only once. The J gene is TRBJ2-1, the V gene TRBV15; 14 positions agree with TRBD2. The CDR3 runs to 17 residues. V dropped 3 bases and J dropped 6; count of bases not matched to a gene: 7. Germline-derived CDR1 and CDR2 are LNHNV and YYDKDF (reference sequence). This CDR3 is CATSSRLAGGPGNEQFF. The DNA for the CDR3 is TGTGCCACCAGCAGTAGACTAGCGGGAGGGCCGGGCAATGAGCAGTTCTTC.

The genes are TRBV10-1 and TRBJ2-3; perhaps TRBD2 as D (7 bases). The CDR3 spans 14 residues. V was cut by 6 bases and J by 2 bases, with 12 bases left in between. The germline CDR1 and CDR2 sequences are WNHNN and SYGVQD (reference sequence). The CDR3: CASRRGGDTDTQYF. CDR3 nucleotide sequence: TGCGCCAGCAGAAGGGGGGGTGACACAGATACGCAGTATTTT.

A few counts support this clone. This rearrangement joins TRBV11-3 to TRBJ2-3; TRBD1 aligns across 7 bases. This CDR3 has 15 amino acids. Losses at the gene ends were 6 bases for V and 4 bases for J; bases not matched to a gene: 10. Germline loops: CDR1 SGHNT, CDR2 YENEEA. CDR3 nucleotides: TGTGCCAGCAGTTCTACAGGGGAAGCGGCAGATACGCAGTATTTT. Translation: CASSSTGEAADTQYF.

This sequence joins TRBV19 and TRBJ2-3, with 11 positions matching TRBD1. There are 16 residues in the CDR3. CDR1 and CDR2 (germline): LNHDA, SQIVND (reference sequence). After removal of 6 bases from V and 4 bases from J, the junction contained 9 bases not matched to a gene. The CDR3 DNA reads TGTGCCAGTAGGGACAGGGGGCGAGGTCGTTCAGATACGCAGTATTTT. It translates to CASRDRGRGRSDTQYF.

The chain joins TRBV6-5 to TRBJ2-3; D unresolved. Germline V lookup: CDR1 MNHEY, CDR2 SVGAGI. CDR3 length equals 13 residues. V lost 1 base and J lost 5, with 7 bases in between. The CDR3 DNA sequence: TGTGCCAGCAGTTACTTCGCTAGAGATACGCAGTATTTT. Amino acid sequence: CASSYFARDTQYF.

This clone was recorded only once. The rearrangement links TRBV18 to TRBJ1-1; no firm D call. Germline CDR1 KGHSH, CDR2 LQKENI. Trimming pared 3 bases from V and 1 base from J, leaving 6 bases between. The CDR3 has 13 amino acids. The CDR3, as DNA: TGTGCCAGCTCACCGCAGGAGAACACTGAAGCTTTCTTT. Translating gives CASSPQENTEAFF.

This chain links TRBV7-6 with TRBJ2-7; D is possibly TRBD2 (6 bases). The CDR3 contains 16 residues. The V gene's germline CDR1 is SGHVS and CDR2 FNYEAQ. V lost 5 bases, J lost 1 base, and 18 bases lay in between. CDR3 in DNA: TGTGCCAGCAGCGCCAACTTAGCGGATTCTTCCTACGAGCAGTACTTC. Its translation is CASSANLADSSYEQYF.

The V gene is TRBV7-8, the J gene TRBJ2-1; a weak D match, TRBD1 (6 bases). Trimming took 1 base from V and 9 from J, leaving 13 bases between them. This CDR3 is built from 14 residues. Per germline, CDR1 SGHVS and CDR2 FQNEAQ. CDR3 region: CASSLGTALGEQFF. The DNA for the CDR3 is TGTGCCAGCAGCTTAGGGACAGCCTTGGGTGAGCAGTTCTTC.

This chain uses TRBV12-5 with TRBJ2-3; D is uncertain. The germline CDR1 and CDR2 sequences are LGHNT and FRNRAP. This CDR3 is built from 16 residues. The V and J ends lost 1 base and 0 bases respectively, with 11 bases between them. The chain's CDR3 is CASGLGAESSTDTQYF. CDR3 nucleotide sequence: TGTGCTAGTGGTTTGGGGGCAGAATCTAGCACAGATACGCAGTATTTT.

The CDR3 protein is CASSVNFLGTGELFF. CDR3 DNA sequence: TGTGCCAGCAGCGTAAACTTCCTAGGCACCGGGGAGCTGTTTTTT. The rearrangement links TRBV9 to TRBJ2-2; D call uncertain. Germline V gene lookup returns CDR1 SGDLS and CDR2 YYNGEE. The CDR3 totals 15 residues. V lost 1 base to trimming and J lost 4 bases, with 11 bases between them.

The gene calls are TRBV14 and TRBJ2-6; D gene unclear. CDR3 length: 13 amino acids. Trimming removed 8 bases from V and 0 bases from J, with 5 bases in between. Per the germline V gene, CDR1 is SGHDN and CDR2 is FVKESK. CDR3: CASLNSGANVLTF. The CDR3 DNA sequence: TGTGCCAGCCTAAACTCTGGGGCCAACGTCCTGACTTTC. The full variable domain, with the rest looked up from reference TRBV14 and TRBJ2-6, is EAGVTQFPSHSVIEKGQTVTLRCDPISGHDNLYWYRRVMGKEIKFLLHFVKESKQDESGMPNNRFLAERTGGTYSTLKVQPAELEDSGVYFCASLNSGANVLTFGAGSRLTVL.

This clone was seen a handful of times. V and J are TRBV19 and TRBJ1-5; weak D call: TRBD1 (5 bases). From germline, CDR1 is LNHDA and CDR2 SQIVND (reference sequence). Trimming left V 4 bases short and J 6 bases short, with 13 bases between. This CDR3 has 14 amino acids. Written as DNA, the CDR3 is TGTGCCAGTAGTAGGGACTCCCTCGGTCAGCCCCAGCATTTT. Protein product: CASSRDSLGQPQHF. Drawing the rest from reference TRBV19 and TRBJ1-5, the complete variable domain is DGGITQSPKYLFRKEGQNVTLSCEQNLNHDAMYWYRQDPGQGLRLIYYSQIVNDFQKGDIAEGYSVSREKKESFPLTVTSAQKNPTAFYLCASSRDSLGQPQHFGDGTRLSIL.

This chain links TRBV4-2 with TRBJ2-1; 15 bases fit TRBD2. V shed 4 bases and J 0 bases; nucleotides not matched to a gene: 13. Germline V gene sequence: CDR1 LGHNA, CDR2 YNFKEQ. CDR3 length: 21 residues. This CDR3 is CASSPGTSGRNTISSYNEQFF. The CDR3 coding sequence is TGTGCCAGCAGCCCCGGGACTAGCGGGAGGAATACTATTAGCTCCTACAATGAGCAGTTCTTC.

This chain links TRBV11-2 with TRBJ2-7, with a possible D match to TRBD2 (5 bases). This CDR3 spans 14 amino acids. The germline gives CDR1 SGHAT, CDR2 FQNNGV. The V end was cut by 0 bases, the J end by 3 bases, with 9 bases between. The CDR3, as DNA: TGTGCCAGCAGCTTAGATCAAGCGGACTACGAGCAGTACTTC. It yields the protein CASSLDQADYEQYF.

V and J are TRBV7-2 and TRBJ2-5, with D hard to call. Near its end, the DNA agrees better with TRBJ2-7, so the J call may be wrong. Looked up from germline, CDR1 is SGHTA and CDR2 is FQGNSA. The CDR3 spans 15 residues. The DNA for the CDR3 is TGTGCCAGCAGCTCCTCCTACCTTACCACCTACGAGCAGTACTTC. Protein: CASSSSYLTTYEQYF.

This clone was found a few times. V usage is TRBV4-3 and J usage is TRBJ1-1, with D possibly TRBD1 on 6 matching bases. The V end was cut by 0 bases, the J end by 3 bases, with 14 bases between. Germline V CDR1 and CDR2: LGHNA, YSLEER. The CDR3 is made up of 16 amino acids. As DNA, the CDR3 is TGCGCCAGCAGCCAAGATGCCAGGGGATTCGACACTGAAGCTTTCTTT. Amino acid sequence: CASSQDARGFDTEAFF.

This chain links TRBV7-9 with TRBJ2-1; D is possibly TRBD1 (6 bases). The germline V gene encodes CDR1 SEHNR and CDR2 FQNEAQ (reference sequence). V lost 1 base and J 6 bases, leaving 13 bases between the germline ends. This CDR3 region has 15 residues. The CDR3 DNA reads TGTGCCAGCAGCTTAGGAGGTGACAGGCGCAATGAGCAGTTCTTC. Translating it yields CASSLGGDRRNEQFF.

This chain connects TRBV6-5 to TRBJ1-3; D possibly corresponds to TRBD1 (5 bases). The germline V and J ends were trimmed by 6 bases and 0 bases, with 12 bases remaining between them. The CDR3 runs 15 residues. Germline-derived CDR1 and CDR2 are MNHEY and SVGAGI. The CDR3 DNA reads as TGTGCCAGCAGGAGAACAGGAGACTCTGGAAACACCATATATTTT. Protein product: CASRRTGDSGNTIYF.